This T cell receptor beta chain appears in the sequencing data of a study of neurological immune-mediated disorders. The CDR3 extends over 15 amino acids. Germline lookup yields CDR1 MDHEN and CDR2 SYDVKM. Between the trimmed V and J ends, which lost 3 bases and 7 bases, there was a span of 15 bases. Time point specified: longitudinal time-point 2. The unsorted libraries were generated from a total of 2 million PBMCs, which had been stored in RNAlater at -80 C. The team produced cDNA through 5'RACE using 10-nucleotide random UMIs. The yield of each sequencing run was over 160 million TCR-beta sequences from 15-18 subjects. TCRdb analysed the 5' RACE reads with MiXCR anew, one entry per CDR3 protein. The data show some 100,000 distinct CDR3 sequences, with approximately 13% seen just once and roughly 5% held by the top ten. In this sample, this clonotype turned up many times.

Sequencing was performed on PBMCs. V and J are TRBV28 and TRBJ1-4, with D maybe TRBD1 (6 bases). The receptor was isolated from a female donor with HTLV-1-associated myelopathy (HAM/TSP). CDR3 sequence: CASSFGGRLGEKLFF. The CDR3 bases are TGTGCCAGCAGTTTCGGGGGGCGGTTAGGTGAAAAACTGTTTTTT.